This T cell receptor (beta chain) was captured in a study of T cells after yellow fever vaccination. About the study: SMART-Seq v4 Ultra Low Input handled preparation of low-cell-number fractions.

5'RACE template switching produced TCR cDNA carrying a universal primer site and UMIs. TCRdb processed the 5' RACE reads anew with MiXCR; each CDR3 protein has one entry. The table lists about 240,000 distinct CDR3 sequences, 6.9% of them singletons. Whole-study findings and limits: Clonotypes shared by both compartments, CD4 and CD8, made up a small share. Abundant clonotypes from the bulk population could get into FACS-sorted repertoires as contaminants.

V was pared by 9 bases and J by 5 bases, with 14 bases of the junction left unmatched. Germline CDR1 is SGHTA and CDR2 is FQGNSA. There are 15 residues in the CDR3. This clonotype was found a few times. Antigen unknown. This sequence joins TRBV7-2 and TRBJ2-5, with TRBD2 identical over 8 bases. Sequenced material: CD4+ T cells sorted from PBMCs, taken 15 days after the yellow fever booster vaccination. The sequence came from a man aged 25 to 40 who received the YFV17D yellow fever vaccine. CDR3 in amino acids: CASCAGGPPGETQYF. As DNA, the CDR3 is TGTGCCAGTTGCGCGGGAGGACCCCCGGGGGAGACCCAGTACTTC. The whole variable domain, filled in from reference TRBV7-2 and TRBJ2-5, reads GAGVSQSPSNKVTEKGKDVELRCDPISGHTALYWYRQSLGQGLEFLIYFQGNSAPDKSGLPSDRFSAERTGGSVSTLTIQRTQQEDSAVYLCASCAGGPPGETQYFGPGTRLLVL.